The source of this T cell receptor (beta chain) is a study of molecular identifiers for immune sequencing clone quantification. Broader study findings: Reports indicate spiked Jurkat TCR RNA from one cell could be found among roughly 930,000 naive cells. For effector cells, clones above 20 RNA copies held over 97% of molecules; for naive cells, under 1%.

Trimming at V came to 6 bases and at J to 2 bases, leaving 13 bases not matched to a gene. The CDR3 totals 16 residues. CDR1 SGHRS and CDR2 YFSETQ come from the germline V gene. Each CDR3 protein is one row after TCRdb ran MiXCR on the PCR reads. The top ten hold about 0.73% of the sample, which has about 320,000 distinct CDR3 sequences, roughly 24% seen once. This clonotype was found many times. Its antigen is not identified. Naive CD8 T cells, phenotype CD8+CD4-CCR7+CD45RA+, were sorted. V is TRBV5-1 and J is TRBJ1-1; TRBD1 aligns across 7 bases. This TCR derives from a human donor in good health. Some libraries in this study had Jurkat cell RNA spiked in. The source material was naive CD8+ T cells from blood, with Jurkat cell RNA spiked in. As for subset: FACS-sorted CD8+CD4-CCR7+CD45RA+ naive T cells. In nucleotides, the CDR3 is TGCGCCAGCATACTCTCCCCCGGGACAGATAACACTGAAGCTTTCTTT. This encodes CASILSPGTDNTEAFF.